The rows below give T cell receptor beta chains drawn from one sample of a study of T cells after yellow fever vaccination. MiXCR was run by TCRdb on the 5' RACE reads, yielding one entry per CDR3 protein. Counted here are about 140,000 distinct CDR3 sequences, around 7.7% occurring once; the ten biggest clones make up less than 0.95%. Specimen: CD4+ T cells sorted from PBMCs, collected 5 days after the yellow fever booster vaccination. Every receptor here comes from a man aged 25 to 45 who received the YFV17D yellow fever vaccine. Both conserved end residues are part of each CDR3. The D gene is left open where the match is weak. Not every row has a clone size; where given, it reads once, few, many or a size class.

clone size | J gene | V gene | D gene | CDR3 DNA | CDR3 protein
many | TRBJ1-5 | TRBV5-1 | TRBD1 | TGCGCCAGCAGCTTCAGGGGGCCTCAGCCCCAGCATTTT | CASSFRGPQPQHF
many | TRBJ2-7 | TRBV6-2/TRBV6-3 | NA | TGTGCCAGCAGTTACGGGACAACCTACGAGCAGTACTTC | CASSYGTTYEQYF
many | TRBJ2-3 | TRBV20-1 | NA | TGCAGTGCCCCCCGCCCGGGGTCGGGCGATACGCAGTATTTT | CSAPRPGSGDTQYF
many | TRBJ2-6 | TRBV6-6 | NA | TGTGCCAGCACCCCTTCTGGGGCCAACGTCCTGACTTTC | CASTPSGANVLTF
NA | TRBJ1-3 | TRBV6-5 | NA | TGTGCCAGCAGTTACAGGGAGGGAGGAAACACCATATATTTT | CASSYREGGNTIYF
many | TRBJ2-7 | TRBV12-3/TRBV12-4 | NA | TGTGCCAGCAGTCCCTCGGGACTCTCCTACGAGCAGTACTTC | CASSPSGLSYEQYF
few | TRBJ2-5 | TRBV5-4 | NA | TGTGCCAGCAGCGTCGGACAGAACCAAGAGACCCAGTACTTC | CASSVGQNQETQYF
many | TRBJ2-1 | TRBV4-3 | NA | TGCGCCAGCAGCCAGGGGTCGCGGGGAGAGCAGTTCTTC | CASSQGSRGEQFF
many | TRBJ1-4 | TRBV7-2 | NA | TGTGCCAGCAGCTTAAGCCGGGCCCCTAATGAAAAACTGTTTTTT | CASSLSRAPNEKLFF
few | TRBJ2-1 | TRBV5-1 | TRBD2 | TGCGCCAGCAGCTCGCTAGCGGGAGGGCCCAATGAGCAGTTCTTC | CASSSLAGGPNEQFF
many | TRBJ2-5 | TRBV7-2 | NA | TGTGCCAGCAGCTTAAAAACTAGAGCGTACTTC | CASSLKTRAYF
many | TRBJ2-5 | TRBV7-9 | TRBD1 | TGTGCCAGCAGCCGGGACAGAAATCCAGTTGGGTTC | CASSRDRNPVGF
many | TRBJ2-7 | TRBV11-3 | TRBD1 | TGTGCCAGCAGGGACAGGGGTCAAAACTACGAGCAGTACTTC | CASRDRGQNYEQYF
many | TRBJ2-5 | TRBV29-1 | TRBD2 | TGCAGCGGGGCGGTAGCTAGCGGGGCCGTTGAGACCCAGTACTTC | CSGAVASGAVETQYF
many | TRBJ2-6 | TRBV3-1 | NA | TGTGCCAGCAGCCACACTGGGGCCAACGTCCTGACTTTC | CASSHTGANVLTF
many | TRBJ2-2 | TRBV5-1 | TRBD2 | TGCGCCAGCACCGGGACTAGCGCGTCGGCCGGGACCGGGGAGCTGTTTTTT | CASTGTSASAGTGELFF
NA | TRBJ2-1 | TRBV12-3/TRBV12-4 | TRBD2 | TGTGCCAGCAGTTTGACTAGCGGAGGGATCAATGAGCAGTTCTTC | CASSLTSGGINEQFF
NA | TRBJ1-3 | TRBV19 | NA | TGTGCCAGTAGTGTACAGGTTTCTGGAAACACCATATATTTT | CASSVQVSGNTIYF
many | TRBJ2-2 | TRBV4-3 | NA | TGCGCCAGCAGCCAATCCGGGGGAAATGAAAGAACCGGGGAGCTGTTTTTT | CASSQSGGNERTGELFF
many | TRBJ2-3 | TRBV7-9 | TRBD2 | TGTGCCAGCAGCGCGACGGCGGGAGGATTGACAGATACGCAGTATTTT | CASSATAGGLTDTQYF
many | TRBJ2-1 | TRBV5-1 | TRBD1 | TGCGCCAGCAGCCTATACGGGACAGGGTCCAATGAGCAGTTCTTC | CASSLYGTGSNEQFF
many | TRBJ2-4 | TRBV4-3 | NA | TGCGCCAGCAGCCAAGACCCGACTAGGCGGGCTGCCATTCAGTACTTC | CASSQDPTRRAAIQYF
many | TRBJ2-2 | TRBV6-4 | TRBD1 | TGTGCCAGCAGTGACGGGACAGGGACCGGGGAGCTGTTTTTT | CASSDGTGTGELFF
few | TRBJ2-7 | TRBV6-5 | TRBD2 | TGTGCCAGCAGTTACTCGTCCGGAAGAGCGGGACGGGGAGCCTACGAGCAGTACTTC | CASSYSSGRAGRGAYEQYF
few | TRBJ2-5 | TRBV19 | NA | TGTGCCAGTCGCGGACTGAATCAAGAGACCCAGTGCTTC | CASRGLNQETQCF
many | TRBJ2-4 | TRBV9 | TRBD2 | TGTGCCAGCAGCGCGAGCGGGACCGTAAACATTCAGTACTTC | CASSASGTVNIQYF